The 22 T cell receptor beta chains given below trace back to one sample, sequenced in a study of T cells after yellow fever vaccination. TCRdb itself ran the 5' RACE reads through MiXCR, one entry per CDR3 protein. The table records 300,000 to 400,000 distinct CDR3 sequences, about 8.7% of them present only once. Material: PBMCs, obtained on the day of the first yellow fever vaccination. All receptors derive from a man aged 18 to 29 who received the YFV17D yellow fever vaccine.

The V gene is TRBV4-3, the J gene TRBJ2-4; D uncertain. The V end lost 5 bases, the J end lost 9 bases, and 11 bases lay between the germline ends. The CDR3 spans 12 residues. The germline V gene has CDR1 LGHNA and CDR2 YSLEER. This CDR3 is CASSYTSGIQYF. For the CDR3, the DNA is TGCGCCAGCAGCTATACCTCGGGCATTCAGTACTTC.

The rearrangement uses TRBV27 and TRBJ2-1, with D possibly being TRBD2 (7 bases). V shed 6 bases and J shed 3 bases, with 15 bases lying between them. The germline gives CDR1 MNHEY, CDR2 SMNVEV (reference sequence). The CDR3 spans 15 residues. The CDR3 region is CASRHLGGLYNEQFF. The CDR3 DNA reads as TGTGCCAGCAGACATCTGGGGGGGCTCTACAATGAGCAGTTCTTC.

This clonotype was counted a few times. The chain combines TRBV7-2 with TRBJ2-3; D gene uncertain. Germline values: CDR1 SGHTA, CDR2 FQGNSA. The V gene lost 1 base and the J gene lost 4 bases, with 9 bases spanning the gap. The CDR3 is made up of 14 amino acids. Written as DNA, the CDR3 is TGTGCCAGCAGCTTAGTCCAGGTAGCAGATACGCAGTATTTT. Its protein is CASSLVQVADTQYF.

The CDR3 DNA reads as TGCAGTGCTGACCAGCGGCAAGAGACCCAGTACTTC. Its protein is CSADQRQETQYF. This chain links TRBV20-1 with TRBJ2-5, with D possibly TRBD2 on 5 matching bases. Germline V gene data show CDR1 as DFQATT and CDR2 as SNEGSKA (reference sequence). Trimming removed 5 bases at V and 2 bases at J, with 9 bases between. The CDR3 has 12 amino acids.

This clonotype appeared a few times. The V and J genes are TRBV3-1 and TRBJ2-3; D not resolved. Germline V lookup: CDR1 LGHDT, CDR2 YNNKEL (reference sequence). The CDR3 extends over 14 amino acids. The V end lost 0 bases, the J end lost 6 bases, and 10 bases lay between the germline ends. The CDR3 loop reads CASSQELVRDTQYF. As DNA, the CDR3 is TGTGCCAGCAGCCAAGAACTGGTTCGGGATACGCAGTATTTT.

The gene calls are TRBV13 and TRBJ2-3, with D uncertain. This CDR3 has 12 residues. Germline V gives CDR1 PRHDT, CDR2 FYEKMQ (reference sequence). The germline V and J ends were trimmed by 3 bases and 7 bases, with 8 bases remaining between them. Written as DNA, the CDR3 is TGTGCCAGCAGCTTTAGTGCGAATACGCAGTATTTT. It is translated as CASSFSANTQYF.

The chain carries TRBV6-5 and TRBJ1-6; D call uncertain. The CDR3 covers 13 residues. Trimming shortened V by 2 bases and J by 5 bases, and 4 bases separated the two germline ends. Per germline, CDR1 MNHEY and CDR2 SVGAGI. CDR3 amino acids: CASSYVDNSPLHF. The CDR3 nucleotides read TGTGCCAGCAGTTACGTCGATAATTCACCCCTCCACTTT.

This clonotype was detected ten times or more. The chain links TRBV5-1 to TRBJ1-1; D possibly corresponds to TRBD1 (6 bases). The germline V and J ends were trimmed by 4 bases and 4 bases, with 17 bases remaining between them. The germline gives CDR1 SGHRS, CDR2 YFSETQ. This CDR3 has 15 residues. CDR3 region: CASSRDGGLSTEAFF. DNA of the CDR3: TGCGCCAGCAGCCGAGACGGGGGGCTGAGCACTGAAGCTTTCTTT.

This clonotype was seen a few times. V gene TRBV4-1 combines with J gene TRBJ2-6; D gene unclear. Germline V gene data show CDR1 as MGHRA and CDR2 as YSYEKL. The ends were cut back, 1 base at V and 4 bases at J, with 5 bases in the middle. This CDR3 has 14 residues. The CDR3 bases are TGCGCCAGCAGCCAAGGTACAGGGGCCAACGTCCTGACTTTC. Its translation is CASSQGTGANVLTF.

There are a few counts of this clonotype. V is TRBV6-5 and J is TRBJ2-4; D possibly corresponds to TRBD1 (6 bases). With 6 bases removed from V and 7 bases from J, the gap between germline ends came to 10 bases. CDR1 is MNHEY, CDR2 SVGAGI, per germline. The CDR3 is 12 amino acids. The CDR3 coding sequence is TGTGCCAGCAGCCGCCAGGGGAACATTCAGTACTTC. Encoded protein: CASSRQGNIQYF.

The chain is built from TRBV20-1 and TRBJ2-2; D possibly corresponds to TRBD1 (5 bases). This CDR3 region has 12 residues. CDR1 and CDR2 from the germline V gene are DFQATT and SNEGSKA (reference sequence). The V gene lost 3 bases and the J gene lost 14 bases, with 16 bases spanning the gap. CDR3 sequence (DNA): TGCAGTGCTAGCCAGAACCAGGGTAAACTGTTTTTT. Encoded protein: CSASQNQGKLFF.

This clonotype turned up a few times. This rearrangement joins TRBV12-3 or TRBV12-4 to TRBJ2-3; no definite D call. The ends were cut back, 3 bases at V and 5 bases at J, with 12 bases in the middle. The CDR3 spans 14 residues. Here the CDR3 reads CASSFGFTLDTQYF. The CDR3 DNA reads as TGTGCCAGCAGTTTTGGTTTCACTCTAGATACGCAGTATTTT.

Regarding this clonotype: At one boundary the junction diverges from the germline segment, which might be a read error. V and J are TRBV7-2 and TRBJ2-3, with TRBD2 matching 12 bases. The CDR3 is made up of 15 amino acids. Germline assignment: CDR1 SGHTA and CDR2 FQGNSA. The CDR3 DNA is TGTGCCAGCAGCCCAAGGACTAGCGGGACAGATAAGCAGTATTTT. It yields the protein CASSPRTSGTDKQYF.

The rearrangement joins TRBV5-1 to TRBJ2-5, with 7 bases aligning to TRBD2. Germline V gene lookup returns CDR1 SGHRS and CDR2 YFSETQ. The V gene end was trimmed by 0 bases and the J gene end by 4 bases; junction bases not matched to a gene: 3. The CDR3 totals 14 residues. For the CDR3, the DNA is TGCGCCAGCAGCTTGGTCCCTAGCGGAGAGACCCAGTACTTC. It is translated as CASSLVPSGETQYF.

The V gene is TRBV20-1, the J gene TRBJ1-5; D remains ambiguous. The V gene's germline CDR1 is DFQATT and CDR2 SNEGSKA (reference sequence). With 6 bases removed from V and 1 base from J, the gap between germline ends came to 16 bases. The length of the CDR3 is 15 residues. This chain's CDR3 is CSAPRKLGSNQPQHF. CDR3 in DNA: TGCAGTGCGCCAAGGAAGTTAGGAAGCAATCAGCCCCAGCATTTT.

This clonotype has just a few counts. The chain combines TRBV7-2 with TRBJ1-5, with a tentative D call TRBD1 (5 bases). The CDR3 contains 15 residues. The V end lost 5 bases, the J end lost 6 bases, and 17 bases lay between the germline ends. Germline V lookup: CDR1 SGHTA, CDR2 FQGNSA. The CDR3 sequence is CASSMTGGLGQPQHF. DNA of the CDR3: TGTGCCAGCAGCATGACCGGGGGACTCGGTCAGCCCCAGCATTTT.

Ten or more counts support this clonotype. This chain links TRBV27 with TRBJ2-7; 9 bases are a match to TRBD2. V dropped 10 bases and J dropped 7; count of bases not matched to a gene: 20. The CDR3 consists of 16 residues. Per germline, CDR1 MNHEY and CDR2 SMNVEV (reference sequence). The CDR3 loop is CATTAGGPSGYEEQYF. The CDR3 DNA reads as TGTGCCACCACGGCGGGGGGGCCCAGCGGTTACGAAGAGCAGTACTTC.

This clonotype appeared many times. The V call is TRBV3-1, the J call TRBJ2-1; TRBD2 matches at 10 bases. The CDR3 contains 16 residues. The ends lost 4 bases at V and 9 bases at J; junction bases unmatched: 12. Germline V gene data show CDR1 as LGHDT and CDR2 as YNNKEL (reference sequence). Written as DNA, the CDR3 is TGTGCCAGCAGCCGGATAGCGGGGGGCCGGACCGGTGAGCAGTTCTTC. It translates to CASSRIAGGRTGEQFF.

This chain links TRBV5-1 with TRBJ1-2; maybe TRBD1 (5 bases). Germline V gene sequence: CDR1 SGHRS, CDR2 YFSETQ. Deletions cut 5 bases from V and 4 bases from J, with 12 bases between. The length of the CDR3 is 13 residues. The CDR3 protein is CASSRDGPYGYTF. CDR3 DNA: TGCGCCAGCAGTCGGGACGGACCCTATGGCTACACCTTC.

The V gene is TRBV28, the J gene TRBJ2-2; D could derive from TRBD1 or TRBD2 (5 bases each). With 6 bases removed from V and 4 bases from J, the gap between germline ends came to 18 bases. The CDR3 loop spans 16 amino acids. CDR1 MDHEN and CDR2 SYDVKM come from the germline V gene. The CDR3 DNA is TGTGCCAGCAGGCTGGGGGATGTTACTATCACCGGGGAGCTGTTTTTT. This encodes CASRLGDVTITGELFF.

The chain employs TRBV6-1 and TRBJ1-3; D gene unclear. Between the trimmed V and J ends, which lost 2 bases and 0 bases, there was a span of 8 bases. Germline assignment: CDR1 MNHNS and CDR2 SASEGT. This CDR3 spans 15 amino acids. The CDR3 nucleotides are TGTGCCAGCAGTGAAAACGTGGTCTCTGGAAACACCATATATTTT. It codes for CASSENVVSGNTIYF.

This clonotype was recorded a few times. The chain uses TRBV27 and TRBJ1-5; D is perhaps TRBD1 (6 bases). Germline V gene sequence: CDR1 MNHEY, CDR2 SMNVEV (reference sequence). The CDR3 has 15 residues. V was trimmed by 6 bases and J by 2 bases, leaving 14 bases between them. CDR3 residues: CASSRGGRGNQPQHF. The CDR3 bases are TGTGCCAGCAGCCGAGGGGGAAGAGGCAATCAGCCCCAGCATTTT.